The present TCR beta chain was sequenced within a study of shared clonotypes between healthy human individuals. The study, taken as a whole, reports: The study sampled only blood, and tissue repertoires likely differ.

Here immunoSEQ multiplex PCR was the method, and the copy in TCRdb shows in-frame clones only, minus some. The sample has roughly 2.2 million clones; approximately 95% are singletons. With V trimmed by 4 bases and J by 0 bases, 8 bases remained unmatched. CDR3 size: 16 residues. Germline V gives CDR1 SGDLS, CDR2 YYNGEE. As for this clone: Its antigen is unknown.

The sequenced material came from naive CD4+ T cells from PBMCs. Indicated subset: CD45RA+ positively selected. The chain has TRBV9 and TRBJ2-5, with 8 bases aligning to TRBD2. This clonotype was obtained from a man aged 18 to 35 in good health. Some clones in this sample may be carry-over from other donors' samples. CDR3 sequence (DNA): TGTGCCAGCAGCCACACTAGCGGAGGATACCAAGAGACCCAGTACTTC. It encodes CASSHTSGGYQETQYF.